This record covers a single T cell receptor beta chain. Antigen specificity is unknown. The method was immunoSEQ multiplex PCR; TCRdb's version includes in-frame clones alone and lacks a portion of them. The sample has approximately 190,000 clones, 85% to 95% seen once. The data were obtained in a study of T cell responses to AZD1222 COVID-19 vaccine. Trimming took 5 bases from V and 5 from J, leaving 10 bases between them. CDR1 and CDR2 (germline): SGHVS, FQNEAQ. The CDR3 runs to 12 residues. General observations from the study: Donors were chiefly white British, with a greater number of females, and clonal diversity was perhaps underestimated. Only six people who got AZD1222 tested seropositive at baseline. Two doses of AZD1222 preceded a rise in Spike-specific TCR breadth and depth.

The chain is built from TRBV7-8 and TRBJ2-7, with a possible D match to TRBD1 (6 bases). The TCR originated in an adult in good health. The sample here was peripheral blood, taken on day 0 of AZD1222 vaccination. The chain's CDR3 is CASSQHRDEQYF. The CDR3 DNA sequence: TGTGCCAGCAGCCAACACAGGGACGAGCAGTACTTC. Using reference TRBV7-8 and TRBJ2-7 for the parts outside the CDR3, the full variable domain is GAGVSQSPRYKVAKRGQDVALRCDPISGHVSLFWYQQALGQGPEFLTYFQNEAQLDKSGLPSDRFFAERPEGSVSTLKIQRTQQEDSAVYLCASSQHRDEQYFGPGTRLTVT.